The 21 T cell receptor beta chains in this list originate from one sample, sequenced in a study of cytotoxic CD8 clonotypes in ibrutinib-treated CLL. Sequenced by immunoSEQ multiplex PCR; TCRdb stores in-frame clones only, minus some. The repertoire holds about 300,000 clones, with 76% as singletons. The sequences come from PBMCs, collected at disease progression, from a patient treated with ibrutinib. The receptors originated from a human donor with chronic lymphocytic leukemia.

The J gene is TRBJ1-4, the V gene TRBV19; D not resolved. The CDR3 loop spans 14 amino acids. With 3 bases removed from V and 4 bases from J, the gap between germline ends came to 9 bases. The germline CDR1 and CDR2 sequences are LNHDA and SQIVND (reference sequence). The CDR3 sequence: CASSISLNNEKLFF. The CDR3 bases are TGTGCCAGTAGTATCTCCCTCAATAATGAAAAACTGTTTTTT.

The CDR3 loop is CASSLRDSNYEQYF. The CDR3 DNA reads TGCGCCAGCAGCTTAAGAGACAGTAACTACGAGCAGTACTTC. The chain has TRBV5-1 and TRBJ2-7; TRBD1 is a possible D gene (5 bases). The CDR3 is 14 residues long. V was shortened by 2 bases and J by 3 bases, with 12 bases between the two germline ends. Looked up from germline, CDR1 is SGHRS and CDR2 is YFSETQ. Full variable domain (remainder filled in from reference TRBV5-1 and TRBJ2-7): KAGVTQTPRYLIKTRGQQVTLSCSPISGHRSVSWYQQTPGQGLQFLFEYFSETQRNKGNFPGRFSGRQFSNSRSEMNVSTLELGDSALYLCASSLRDSNYEQYFGPGTRLTVT.

The chain links TRBV6-6 to TRBJ2-6, with D possibly TRBD1 on 5 matching bases. Looked up from germline, CDR1 is MNHNY and CDR2 is SVGAGI (reference sequence). V lost 2 bases to trimming and J lost 0 bases, with 8 bases between them. This CDR3 has 16 residues. DNA of the CDR3: TGTGCCAGCAGTTACCAGGGATACTCTGGGGCCAACGTCCTGACTTTC. It encodes CASSYQGYSGANVLTF.

The DNA for the CDR3 is TGTGCCAGTAGATGGGGGATCAGGGGGAGCTCCTACGAGCAGTACTTC. Translation: CASRWGIRGSSYEQYF. The chain combines TRBV19 with TRBJ2-7, with 7 nucleotides matching TRBD1. CDR1 and CDR2 from the germline V gene are LNHDA and SQIVND (reference sequence). The length of the CDR3 is 16 residues. With 6 bases clipped from V and 0 bases from J, the junction kept 11 bases outside the gene matches.

A few counts support this clone. V and J are TRBV9 and TRBJ2-3; D remains ambiguous. Looked up from germline, CDR1 is SGDLS and CDR2 is YYNGEE. The CDR3 has 13 amino acids. V dropped 4 bases and J dropped 0 bases, with 6 bases sitting between them. The CDR3 coding sequence is TGTGCCAGCAGCACTTTCAGCACAGATACGCAGTATTTT. The encoded protein is CASSTFSTDTQYF.

This chain joins TRBV4-1 and TRBJ2-1, with D perhaps matching TRBD1 (6 bases). The germline V and J ends were trimmed by 1 base and 3 bases, with 13 bases remaining between them. CDR1 and CDR2 (germline): MGHRA, YSYEKL. CDR3 length: 16 residues. The CDR3 loop reads CASSQAGWGHYNEQFF. CDR3 nucleotide sequence: TGCGCCAGCAGCCAAGCGGGGTGGGGGCACTACAATGAGCAGTTCTTC.

The chain joins TRBV9 to TRBJ2-1, with 10 bases aligning to TRBD1. V was clipped by 7 bases and J by 4 bases; unmatched bases: 8. Germline CDR1 SGDLS, CDR2 YYNGEE. This CDR3 is built from 15 residues. The CDR3 bases are TGTGCCAGCGTACCCCCGGGACAGGGGTACAATGAGCAGTTCTTC. As protein: CASVPPGQGYNEQFF. The full variable domain, completed using reference TRBV9 and TRBJ2-1, is DSGVTQTPKHLITATGQRVTLRCSPRSGDLSVYWYQQSLDQGLQFLIQYYNGEERAKGNILERFSAQQFPDLHSELNLSSLELGDSALYFCASVPPGQGYNEQFFGPGTRLTVL.

The rearrangement links TRBV7-4 to TRBJ2-3; 11 bases align to TRBD2. V gave up 1 base and J gave up 0 bases; unmatched junction bases: 6. This CDR3 spans 18 amino acids. The germline V gene has CDR1 SGHVT and CDR2 SQSDAQ. This chain's CDR3 is CASSLGLAGGPSTDTQYF. The CDR3 bases are TGTGCCAGCAGCTTAGGGCTAGCGGGGGGCCCTAGCACAGATACGCAGTATTTT. The variable domain in full, completed from reference TRBV7-4 and TRBJ2-3, reads GAGVSQSPRYKVAKRGRDVALRCDSISGHVTLYWYRQTLGQGSEVLTYSQSDAQRDKSGRPSGRFSAERPERSVSTLKIQRTEQGDSAVYLCASSLGLAGGPSTDTQYFGPGTRLTVL.

The sample holds a few counts of this clone. The chain combines TRBV27 with TRBJ2-1; D not certain. Trimming took 0 bases from V and 8 from J, leaving 8 bases between them. This CDR3 is built from 13 residues. Germline V gives CDR1 MNHEY, CDR2 SMNVEV (reference sequence). The CDR3 loop is CASSLSPSHEQFF. The CDR3 nucleotides are TGTGCCAGCAGTTTATCGCCTTCCCATGAGCAGTTCTTC.

The genes are TRBV7-6 and TRBJ2-2, with 10 bases that match TRBD2. J lost 7 bases, V lost 2 bases, and 4 bases had no gene match. CDR3 length: 15 residues. From germline, CDR1 is SGHVS and CDR2 FNYEAQ. In DNA, the CDR3 is TGTGCCAGCAGCTTACGAAGCGGGGGGGGCGGGGAGCTGTTTTTT. It yields the protein CASSLRSGGGGELFF.

This clone has only a few counts. The chain carries TRBV28 and TRBJ2-7, with TRBD2 as a possible D gene (6 bases). Germline V CDR1 and CDR2: MDHEN, SYDVKM. Trimming removed 7 bases at V and 5 bases at J, with 18 bases between. The CDR3 length is 14 residues. The CDR3 region has the DNA TGTGCCAGCACCATGGGCCCGGGAGTCCACGAGCAGTACTTC. Amino acids: CASTMGPGVHEQYF.

The chain combines TRBV10-2 with TRBJ2-5, with D uncertain. The germline V gene has CDR1 WSHSY and CDR2 SAAADI. This CDR3 has 12 residues. V was trimmed by 1 base and J by 5 bases, leaving 5 bases between them. CDR3 DNA sequence: TGCGCCAGCAGTGAGTTCGTTGAGACCCAGTACTTC. Translating it yields CASSEFVETQYF.

The genes are TRBV15 and TRBJ2-4; 10 bases are shared with TRBD2. Per the germline V gene, CDR1 is LNHNV and CDR2 is YYDKDF (reference sequence). The CDR3 extends over 20 amino acids. With 1 base clipped from V and 0 bases from J, the junction kept 12 bases outside the gene matches. CDR3 in DNA: TGTGCCACCAGCAGAGCTTCATTAGCGGGGGGTATTCTAGCCAAAAACATTCAGTACTTC. This translates into CATSRASLAGGILAKNIQYF.

This clone has only one observation. V and J are TRBV7-9 and TRBJ2-7; 7 nucleotides match TRBD1. Germline loops: CDR1 SEHNR, CDR2 FQNEAQ (reference sequence). V was pared by 1 base and J by 5 bases, with 11 bases of the junction left unmatched. The CDR3 has 16 residues. The CDR3 loop is CASSLVGRKGANEQYF. In nucleotides, the CDR3 is TGTGCCAGCAGCTTAGTTGGTAGAAAGGGGGCCAACGAGCAGTACTTC. The whole variable domain, filled in from reference TRBV7-9 and TRBJ2-7, reads DTGVSQNPRHKITKRGQNVTFRCDPISEHNRLYWYRQTLGQGPEFLTYFQNEAQLEKSRLLSDRFSAERPKGSFSTLEIQRTEQGDSAMYLCASSLVGRKGANEQYFGPGTRLTVT.

The chain has TRBV27 and TRBJ2-7; D assignment may be TRBD1 or TRBD2 (6 bases each). This CDR3 contains 16 residues. Germline lookup yields CDR1 MNHEY and CDR2 SMNVEV (reference sequence). Trimming pared 0 bases from V and 3 bases from J, leaving 15 bases between. This CDR3 is CASSLSLPGANYEQYF. The CDR3 DNA sequence: TGTGCCAGCAGTTTATCTCTCCCGGGGGCCAACTACGAGCAGTACTTC.

V is TRBV25-1 and J is TRBJ1-2; perhaps TRBD1 as D (5 bases). Per the germline V gene, CDR1 is MGHDK and CDR2 is SYGVNS. This CDR3 has 12 amino acids. Trimming pared 2 bases from V and 7 bases from J, leaving 8 bases between. The CDR3 DNA sequence: TGTGCCAGCAGTGAACAGGGTTTTGGCTACACCTTC. This codes for CASSEQGFGYTF.

V is TRBV4-3 and J is TRBJ1-1, with no clear D. The CDR3 totals 16 residues. V was clipped by 0 bases and J by 0 bases, with 11 bases between them. CDR1 and CDR2 from the germline V gene are LGHNA and YSLEER. The CDR3 is CASSQDQVMMNTEAFF. CDR3 DNA sequence: TGCGCCAGCAGCCAAGATCAGGTGATGATGAACACTGAAGCTTTCTTT.

DNA for the CDR3: TGTGCCAGCAATCGGGGGCTCCAAGAGACCCAGTACTTC. It specifies CASNRGLQETQYF. The chain joins TRBV6-1 to TRBJ2-5; possibly TRBD1 or TRBD2 for D (6 bases each). Trimming cost V 7 bases and J 1 base, with 10 bases left between them. CDR3 length: 13 residues. In germline, CDR1 is MNHNS, CDR2 SASEGT.

This chain links TRBV27 with TRBJ1-2; TRBD1 might be the D (6 bases). CDR1 is MNHEY, CDR2 SMNVEV, per germline (reference sequence). The CDR3 is 15 amino acids. V was trimmed by 1 base and J by 4 bases, leaving 13 bases between them. The CDR3 is CASSLFGEGGYGYTF. CDR3 nucleotide sequence: TGTGCCAGCAGTTTATTTGGGGAAGGGGGCTATGGCTACACCTTC.

V usage is TRBV5-1 and J usage is TRBJ1-3; D unresolved. The CDR3 totals 14 residues. V shed 1 base and J shed 3 bases, with 8 bases lying between them. Per the germline V gene, CDR1 is SGHRS and CDR2 is YFSETQ. The CDR3, as DNA: TGCGCCAGCAGCTTGAGTTGGGTTGGAAACACCATATATTTT. As protein: CASSLSWVGNTIYF.

This clone was seen just once. The rearrangement joins TRBV6-5 to TRBJ2-7, with TRBD2 matching 11 bases. The CDR3 extends over 15 amino acids. Per the germline V gene, CDR1 is MNHEY and CDR2 is SVGAGI. Losses at the gene ends were 5 bases for V and 2 bases for J; bases not matched to a gene: 5. CDR3 DNA sequence: TGTGCCAGCAGTCGACTAGCGGGACGTCCCTACGAGCAGTACTTC. The encoded protein is CASSRLAGRPYEQYF.